Included here is one T cell receptor beta chain sequence, with context. This specimen belongs to a study of blood T cell repertoires in COVID-19. Measured with immunoSEQ multiplex PCR; TCRdb has only the in-frame clones, and not every one. The sample lists around 500,000 clones, more than 75% occurring once. Deletions cut 2 bases from V and 8 bases from J, with 7 bases between. The CDR3 has 12 residues. The germline V gene has CDR1 SGHNT and CDR2 YENEEA. Source material: PBMCs or T cells enriched from blood (not recorded which). The sequence was obtained from a woman aged 40 to 50 who had recovered from COVID-19. The chain joins TRBV11-3 to TRBJ2-1; unclear D gene. CDR3 amino acids: CASSLFSYEQFF. The CDR3 bases are TGTGCCAGCAGCTTATTCTCCTATGAGCAGTTCTTC.